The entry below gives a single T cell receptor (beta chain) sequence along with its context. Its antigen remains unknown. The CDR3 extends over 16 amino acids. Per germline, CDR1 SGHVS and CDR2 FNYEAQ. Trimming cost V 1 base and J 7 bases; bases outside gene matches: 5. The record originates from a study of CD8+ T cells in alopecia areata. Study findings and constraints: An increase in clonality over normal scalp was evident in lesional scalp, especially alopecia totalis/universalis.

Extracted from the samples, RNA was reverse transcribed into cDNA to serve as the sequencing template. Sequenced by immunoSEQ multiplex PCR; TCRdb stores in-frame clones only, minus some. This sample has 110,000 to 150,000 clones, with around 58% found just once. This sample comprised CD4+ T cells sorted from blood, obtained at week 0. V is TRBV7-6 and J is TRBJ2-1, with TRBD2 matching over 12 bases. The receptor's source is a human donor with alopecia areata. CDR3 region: CASSLGLAGGQNEQFF. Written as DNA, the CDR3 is TGTGCCAGCAGCTTAGGGCTAGCGGGGGGGCAAAATGAGCAGTTCTTC.